These T cell receptor beta chains were read from a single sample in a study of cytomegalovirus exposure and HLA in healthy donors. Profiling relied on immunoSEQ multiplex PCR, and the TCRdb table lists in-frame clones only, not all of them. The sample includes approximately 91,000 clones, 55% to 65% seen only once; the top ten take about 2.3%. The sample consisted of PBMCs. The receptors come from a human donor in good health. The CDR3 runs from the conserved cysteine through the conserved F or W. D genes are given only for firm matches. Not all rows give a size; the values are once, few, many and, for expanded clones, a class.

>.|.|TRBJ1-1|TRBV6-1
CASSDIGGAQAEAFF
TGTGCCAGCAGTGATATCGGGGGGGCCCAGGCCGAAGCTTTCTTT
>TRBD1|few|TRBJ1-5|TRBV7-2
CASSTGGGLVQPQHF
TGTGCCAGCAGTACAGGGGGGGGGCTCGTTCAGCCCCAGCATTTT
>TRBD1|.|TRBJ2-2|TRBV18
CASSPGQAAGTGELFF
TGTGCCAGCTCACCCGGACAGGCCGCCGGCACCGGGGAGCTGTTTTTT
>TRBD1|once|TRBJ1-1|TRBV6-5
CASTRQGLRGTEAFF
TGTGCCAGCACCCGACAGGGTCTAAGGGGCACTGAAGCTTTCTTT
>.|.|TRBJ1-6|TRBV10-2
CASSAGAGGNNSPLHF
TGCGCCAGCAGTGCGGGTGCGGGAGGGAACAATTCACCCCTCCACTTT
>.|.|TRBJ1-6|TRBV6-5
CASSYSSRVGNSPLHF
TGTGCCAGCAGTTACTCTTCCAGGGTCGGTAATTCACCCCTCCACTTT
>TRBD2|.|TRBJ2-1|TRBV7-9
CASSFSSGGLIFYNEQFF
TGTGCCAGCAGCTTTTCTAGCGGGGGTCTTATATTCTACAATGAGCAGTTCTTC
>TRBD2|.|TRBJ2-3|TRBV10-3
CAISESHGRGAGDTQYF
TGTGCCATCAGTGAGTCGCATGGGAGGGGTGCGGGAGATACGCAGTATTTT
>TRBD1|few|TRBJ1-2|TRBV7-9
CASSANRGLRVGYTF
TGTGCCAGCAGCGCGAACAGGGGCCTTCGAGTTGGCTACACCTTC
>TRBD2|once|TRBJ2-7|TRBV11-2
CASSPPGLAGLYEQYF
TGTGCCAGCAGCCCCCCGGGACTAGCGGGGCTCTACGAGCAGTACTTC
>.|few|TRBJ2-7|TRBV7-8
CASTRDVTYEQYF
TGTGCCAGCACCCGGGATGTGACCTACGAGCAGTACTTC
>.|.|TRBJ2-4|TRBV19
CASRESFEAKNIQYF
TGTGCCAGTAGGGAGTCCTTTGAAGCCAAAAACATTCAGTACTTC
>TRBD2|.|TRBJ2-3|TRBV9
CASSASGSSTDTQYF
TGTGCCAGCAGCGCTAGCGGTTCTAGCACAGATACGCAGTATTTT
>TRBD1|.|TRBJ1-1|TRBV6-5
CASRTGQGTEAFF
TGTGCCAGCAGAACCGGACAGGGGACTGAAGCTTTCTTT
>.|.|TRBJ1-6|TRBV6-5
CATLQGRGNSPLHF
TGTGCCACCCTCCAGGGCAGGGGTAATTCACCCCTCCACTTT
>.|.|TRBJ1-5|TRBV2
CASSDSGRGQPQHF
TGTGCCAGCAGTGACTCTGGCAGGGGTCAGCCCCAGCATTTT
>.|.|TRBJ1-2|TRBV19
CASSREGRNGYTF
TGTGCCAGCTCGCGGGAGGGAAGGAATGGCTACACCTTC
>.|.|TRBJ2-1|TRBV6-6
CASSSDSGSYNEQFF
TGTGCCAGCAGTTCCGACAGTGGCTCCTACAATGAGCAGTTCTTC
>.|.|TRBJ1-1|TRBV6-5
CASRKDRSNTEAFF
TGTGCCAGCAGGAAAGACAGATCGAACACTGAAGCTTTCTTT
>TRBD1|once|TRBJ1-2|TRBV30
CAWSYGIGGTGGNDGYTF
TGTGCCTGGAGTTACGGCATCGGTGGGACAGGGGGCAATGATGGCTACACCTTC
>TRBD2|.|TRBJ2-3|TRBV19
CASSVSGTRTDTQYF
TGTGCCAGTAGTGTCTCCGGGACTAGGACAGATACGCAGTATTTT
>.|once|TRBJ2-7|TRBV5-4
CASSSRGTSYEQYF
TGTGCCAGCAGCTCCAGGGGAACCTCCTACGAGCAGTACTTC
>.|.|TRBJ1-1|TRBV11-3
CASSLRPPGVGKDTEAFF
TGTGCCAGCAGCTTACGGCCCCCAGGGGTGGGGAAGGACACTGAAGCTTTCTTT
>.|.|TRBJ1-2|TRBV13
CASSREGFNYGYTF
TGTGCCAGCAGCCGGGAGGGATTTAACTATGGCTACACCTTC
>TRBD1|.|TRBJ1-1|TRBV5-1
CASSRGTGGMGAEAFF
TGCGCCAGCTCGAGGGGGACAGGGGGTATGGGGGCTGAAGCTTTCTTT
>TRBD2|.|TRBJ2-2|TRBV7-2
CASSKGLAGGPVGELFF
TGTGCCAGCAGCAAGGGACTAGCGGGGGGGCCGGTCGGGGAGCTGTTTTTT
>TRBD1|.|TRBJ2-6|TRBV5-6
CASSEEDRGPGANVLTF
TGTGCCAGCAGCGAAGAAGACAGGGGGCCGGGGGCCAACGTCCTGACTTTC
>.|once|TRBJ2-3|TRBV7-3
CASSLARTDTQYF
TGTGCCAGCAGCCTAGCCAGGACAGATACGCAGTATTTT
>.|.|TRBJ2-3|TRBV7-9
CASSHRPLAGSTDTQYF
TGTGCCAGCAGCCACCGCCCCCTGGCGGGGAGCACAGATACGCAGTATTTT
>.|.|TRBJ1-4|TRBV7-9
CASSLSSGGFSEKLFF
TGTGCCAGCAGCTTATCCTCGGGGGGGTTCAGTGAAAAACTGTTTTTT
>TRBD1|.|TRBJ1-5|TRBV5-6
CASSYRGFNQPQHF
TGTGCCAGCAGCTACAGGGGTTTCAATCAGCCCCAGCATTTT
>.|.|TRBJ2-1|TRBV5-1
CASSLGSGFSYNEQFF
TGCGCCAGCAGCTTGGGGAGCGGGTTCTCCTACAATGAGCAGTTCTTC
>TRBD2|few|TRBJ2-7|TRBV5-1
CASSLGLAGGAEQYF
TGCGCCAGCAGCTTGGGACTAGCGGGGGGGGCCGAGCAGTACTTC
>TRBD1|few|TRBJ2-7|TRBV27
CASHKGARAYEQYF
TGTGCCAGCCACAAGGGGGCGCGGGCCTACGAGCAGTACTTC
>.|.|TRBJ1-1|TRBV7-3
CASSLSTAMNTEAFF
TGTGCCAGCAGCTTGTCGACAGCCATGAACACTGAAGCTTTCTTT
>.|.|TRBJ1-6|TRBV6-4
CASSLLGESPLHF
TGTGCCAGCAGCCTCCTTGGGGAGTCACCCCTCCACTTT
>.|.|TRBJ2-3|TRBV5-1
CASSSQPSTYSTDTQYF
TGCGCCAGCAGCTCCCAACCCTCTACCTACAGCACAGATACGCAGTATTTT
>TRBD1|.|TRBJ1-5|TRBV6-1
CASRVTGAGQPQHF
TGTGCCAGCAGGGTGACAGGGGCTGGGCAGCCCCAGCATTTT
>TRBD1|.|TRBJ1-2|TRBV7-3
CASSPRTGNYGYTF
TGTGCCAGCAGCCCTCGGACAGGCAACTATGGCTACACCTTC
>.|.|TRBJ2-3|TRBV4-1
CASSQAHYRGDTQYF
TGCGCCAGCAGCCAAGCCCACTATCGTGGCGATACGCAGTATTTT
>TRBD1|.|TRBJ1-1|TRBV5-6
CASSLVDRTAFF
TGTGCCAGCAGCTTGGTGGACAGGACGGCTTTCTTT
>TRBD2|.|TRBJ2-2|TRBV7-7
CASSSLPGLAGMTGELFF
TGTGCTAGCAGCTCCCTCCCGGGACTAGCGGGGATGACCGGGGAGCTGTTTTTT
>.|.|TRBJ2-5|TRBV20-1
CSAPQQETQYF
TGCAGTGCGCCACAGCAAGAGACCCAGTACTTC
>.|.|TRBJ1-1|TRBV7-2
CASSLEAGNTEAFF
TGTGCCAGCAGCTTAGAGGCAGGGAACACTGAAGCTTTCTTT
>.|.|TRBJ1-1|TRBV25-1
CASSAAGLGGTEAFF
TGTGCCAGCAGTGCGGCAGGTCTCGGCGGGACTGAAGCTTTCTTT
>.|.|TRBJ2-1|TRBV4-2
CASSPGFGEASSYNEQFF
TGTGCCAGCAGCCCAGGTTTTGGGGAGGCGAGCTCCTACAATGAGCAGTTCTTC
>.|few|TRBJ1-6|TRBV5-6
CASSYGRENSPLHF
TGTGCCAGCAGCTATGGACGGGAGAATTCACCCCTCCACTTT
>TRBD1|few|TRBJ2-7|TRBV7-2
CASSLTRHPGGEQYF
TGTGCCAGCAGCTTAACCCGTCATCCAGGGGGCGAGCAGTACTTC
>.|.|TRBJ2-3|TRBV30
CAWNILEVDTQYF
TGTGCCTGGAATATTTTAGAAGTAGATACGCAGTATTTT
>.|.|TRBJ2-7|TRBV27
CASSATNRELGSYEQYF
TGTGCCAGCAGTGCCACAAACAGGGAGTTAGGCTCCTACGAGCAGTACTTC
>.|.|TRBJ1-5|TRBV27
CASRAGIEGNQPQHF
TGTGCCAGCAGAGCAGGGATCGAGGGCAATCAGCCCCAGCATTTT
>TRBD1|.|TRBJ1-5|TRBV5-6
CASSTGVSNQPQHF
TGTGCCAGCAGCACAGGGGTTAGCAATCAGCCCCAGCATTTT
>TRBD2|.|TRBJ2-3|TRBV6-5
CASSLGGITDTQYF
TGTGCCAGCAGCCTGGGGGGGATCACAGATACGCAGTATTTT
>.|.|TRBJ1-2|TRBV6-4
CASSDLGGVGGYTF
TGTGCCAGCAGTGACCTGGGAGGGGTTGGTGGCTACACCTTC